Listed below are T cell receptor beta chains from one sample, sequenced in a study of PD-L1 blockade in urothelial cancer. Some clones are missing from TCRdb's copy, which holds only in-frame ones; the method was immunoSEQ multiplex PCR. The table has tens of thousands of clones, 84% seen once. The source was PBMCs, collected around atezolizumab (anti-PD-L1) treatment. Receptors originate from a man aged 70 or older with urothelial cancer. Both conserved end residues are trimmed from each CDR3.

j_call v_call cdr3_aa
TRBJ2-1 TRBV9 ASSAPGTTYNEQF
TRBJ2-1 TRBV19 ASSGIAYNEQF
TRBJ2-2 TRBV28 ASSLRGINTGELF
TRBJ2-7 TRBV11-2 ASSLNSFRDRSYEQY
TRBJ2-1 TRBV9 ASSAEGQGYREQF
TRBJ2-7 TRBV5-4 ASSLAASRDSYEQY
TRBJ2-1 TRBV5-1 ASSPGLTNEQF
TRBJ2-1 TRBV6-5 ASSYADSPSYNEQF
TRBJ2-1 TRBV30 AWSIARQVDYNEQF
TRBJ2-5 TRBV10-3 AGGKGVRETQY
TRBJ2-4 TRBV28 ASSRGTSGGRNIQY
TRBJ2-3 TRBV14 ASGINTDTQY
TRBJ1-5 TRBV15 ATSAAASNQPQH
TRBJ2-2 TRBV25-1 ASRGPGVRELF